The table lists the clone carrying this TCR beta chain with a few counts. Its antigen remains unknown. The sample originates from a study of cytomegalovirus exposure and HLA in healthy donors. General study results and limits: Most TCR sequences were rare, but some public TCRs occurred in many donors. Several of the most significant clusters were apparently associated with common viral pathogens in a later analysis. Presence/absence analyses took donor sequencing depth as roughly uniform. Cytomegalovirus-associated TCR beta chains were listed, numbering 150 to 200.

The V segment lost 4 bases and the J segment 4 bases; nucleotides outside the gene matches: 11. Germline CDR1 is MNHNS and CDR2 is SASEGT. This CDR3 is 17 amino acids long. Primers: 60 Vbeta forward and 13 Jbeta reverse. Clones were read by immunoSEQ multiplex PCR, and TCRdb kept only the in-frame ones, dropping some. The sample holds about 160,000 clones, about four fifths seen once. The sequenced sample consisted of PBMCs. The chain carries TRBV6-1 and TRBJ1-4, with 8 bases lining up with TRBD1. The origin of this receptor is a man aged 30-40 years in good health and CMV-seronegative. As DNA, the CDR3 is TGTGCCAGCAGTGTATCAGGGGGCGCGGGTAATAATGAAAAACTGTTTTTT. This encodes CASSVSGGAGNNEKLFF.